One and the same sample provided the 31 T cell receptor beta chains below, sequenced in a study of blood T cell repertoires in COVID-19. The table came from immunoSEQ multiplex PCR; TCRdb's copy has only in-frame clones and leaves some out. The data show about 360,000 clones, around 87% seen once. The sample consisted of peripheral blood. The receptors come from a human donor in a cohort sampled during active COVID-19.

This clone was seen only a few times. The gene calls are TRBV5-4 and TRBJ1-6; D is undetermined. Germline lookup yields CDR1 SGHNT and CDR2 YYREEE (reference sequence). This CDR3 region has 14 residues. V lost 3 bases, J lost 9 bases, and 13 bases lay in between. CDR3 bases: TGTGCCAGCAGCTCCTCCATCCCGGGTTCACCCCTCCACTTT. Translation gives CASSSSIPGSPLHF.

The chain is built from TRBV9 and TRBJ2-3, with 7 bases that match TRBD2. The V segment lost 3 bases and the J segment 8 bases; nucleotides outside the gene matches: 9. The CDR3 covers 14 residues. Germline V gives CDR1 SGDLS, CDR2 YYNGEE. The CDR3: CASSAGTTPSTQYF. CDR3 sequence (DNA): TGTGCCAGCAGCGCCGGGACTACGCCAAGTACGCAGTATTTT.

The chain links TRBV5-1 to TRBJ1-4; TRBD1 aligns across 10 bases. From germline, CDR1 is SGHRS and CDR2 YFSETQ. The V segment lost 3 bases and the J segment 6 bases; nucleotides outside the gene matches: 5. The CDR3 is 15 residues long. CDR3 sequence reads: CASSYGDRGDEKLFF. The CDR3 nucleotides read TGCGCCAGCAGCTACGGGGACAGGGGTGATGAAAAACTGTTTTTT.

The chain employs TRBV29-1 and TRBJ1-2; 9 nucleotides align to TRBD1. V shed 4 bases, J shed 4 bases, and the junction held 4 bases outside the gene matches. In germline, CDR1 is SQVTM, CDR2 ANQGSEA. CDR3 size: 13 residues. The CDR3 here is CSVGTGESYGYTF. The CDR3, as DNA: TGCAGCGTTGGGACAGGGGAGTCCTATGGCTACACCTTC.

This chain joins TRBV7-2 and TRBJ2-3; the match to TRBD2 covers 7 bases. CDR3 length: 15 residues. Losses at the gene ends were 6 bases for V and 2 bases for J; bases not matched to a gene: 8. Germline V gene lookup returns CDR1 SGHTA and CDR2 FQGNSA. Here the CDR3 DNA reads TGTGCCAGCAGTACCCTAGCGGAGGACACAGATACGCAGTATTTT. Its translation: CASSTLAEDTDTQYF.

CDR3 nucleotides: TGTGCCAGCACCGTTACAGGGTTCGGCGACACTGAAGCTTTCTTT. Translating gives CASTVTGFGDTEAFF. This chain uses TRBV7-9 with TRBJ1-1; D is possibly TRBD1 (6 bases). Trimming took off 7 bases at V and 3 bases at J, with 18 bases between the two ends. CDR3 length: 15 residues. Germline loops: CDR1 SEHNR, CDR2 FQNEAQ (reference sequence).

This clone was detected only a few times. This rearrangement joins TRBV18 to TRBJ1-4; D gene unclear. Germline V lookup: CDR1 KGHSH, CDR2 LQKENI. The V end was cut by 0 bases, the J end by 2 bases, with 10 bases between. The CDR3 has 16 residues. As DNA, the CDR3 is TGTGCCAGCTCACCACCGAGGGCAGGTACTAATGAAAAACTGTTTTTT. It translates to CASSPPRAGTNEKLFF. Together with reference TRBV18 and TRBJ1-4, the CDR3 gives the full variable domain: NAGVMQNPRHLVRRRGQEARLRCSPMKGHSHVYWYRQLPEEGLKFMVYLQKENIIDESGMPKERFSAEFPKEGPSILRIQQVVRGDSAAYFCASSPPRAGTNEKLFFGSGTQLSVL.

CDR3 amino acids: CASSLAGGPYRTDTQYF. CDR3 DNA: TGTGCCAGCAGCTTAGCGGGGGGCCCTTATCGGACAGATACGCAGTATTTT. The chain uses TRBV13 and TRBJ2-3; D possibly corresponds to TRBD2 (7 bases). CDR1 is PRHDT, CDR2 FYEKMQ, per germline (reference sequence). V lost 1 base to trimming and J lost 3 bases, with 17 bases between them. The CDR3 covers 17 residues.

This chain joins TRBV19 and TRBJ1-3; no definite D call. CDR1 and CDR2 from the germline V gene are LNHDA and SQIVND (reference sequence). Trimming took off 2 bases at V and 4 bases at J, with 15 bases between the two ends. This CDR3 region has 16 residues. CDR3 DNA sequence: TGTGCCAGTAGTATAAGGCAGGTCACGACGGGAAACACCATATATTTT. As protein: CASSIRQVTTGNTIYF.

The V and J genes are TRBV28 and TRBJ2-4; D might be TRBD2 (5 bases). Germline CDR1 is MDHEN and CDR2 is SYDVKM. The CDR3 is 13 residues long. The V gene lost 3 bases and the J gene lost 9 bases, with 12 bases spanning the gap. CDR3 loop: CASSFQRVRIQYF. DNA for the CDR3: TGTGCCAGCAGTTTTCAGAGGGTCCGCATTCAGTACTTC. Complete variable domain (other parts from reference TRBV28 and TRBJ2-4): DVKVTQSSRYLVKRTGEKVFLECVQDMDHENMFWYRQDPGLGLRLIYFSYDVKMKEKGDIPEGYSVSREKKERFSLILESASTNQTSMYLCASSFQRVRIQYFGAGTRLSVL.

This clone was counted a single time. The chain uses TRBV9 and TRBJ2-7; 15 bases match TRBD2. The germline CDR1 and CDR2 sequences are SGDLS and YYNGEE. V lost 4 bases to trimming and J lost 7 bases; unmatched junction nucleotides: 3. CDR3 size: 14 residues. CDR3 amino acids: CASSTGLAGGEQYF. The CDR3 coding sequence is TGTGCCAGCAGCACGGGACTAGCGGGGGGAGAGCAGTACTTC.

The chain employs TRBV20-1 and TRBJ2-5, with D possibly TRBD1 on 5 matching bases. Germline CDR1 is DFQATT and CDR2 is SNEGSKA (reference sequence). This CDR3 comprises 10 residues. V lost 6 bases and J lost 5, with 7 bases in between. CDR3 nucleotide sequence: TGCAGTGCGGGGCGGGAGACCCAGTACTTC. Its protein product is CSAGRETQYF.

The rearrangement links TRBV29-1 to TRBJ2-7; D is perhaps TRBD2 (6 bases). The V gene lost 5 bases and the J gene lost 1 base, with 15 bases spanning the gap. Germline CDR1 reads SQVTM; CDR2 reads ANQGSEA. CDR3 size: 14 residues. The CDR3 sequence is CSVSIPGVSYEQYF. CDR3 DNA: TGCAGCGTTTCAATCCCGGGGGTTTCCTACGAGCAGTACTTC.

V gene TRBV6-5 combines with J gene TRBJ1-5; possible D gene TRBD1, 5 bases. Trimming took 0 bases from V and 3 from J, leaving 12 bases between them. CDR3 length equals 16 residues. Germline V lookup: CDR1 MNHEY, CDR2 SVGAGI. CDR3 loop: CASSYSRSGDNQPQHF. CDR3 nucleotide sequence: TGTGCCAGCAGTTACTCGAGGTCGGGGGACAATCAGCCCCAGCATTTT.

This clone has at least ten counts. The chain recombines TRBV13 with TRBJ2-7, with 10 bases fitting TRBD2. V gave up 3 bases and J gave up 7 bases; unmatched junction bases: 3. Germline V gene data show CDR1 as PRHDT and CDR2 as FYEKMQ (reference sequence). The CDR3 sequence is 13 residues long. DNA of the CDR3: TGTGCCAGCAGCTTCGCTAGCGGGGGTGAGCAGTACTTC. This encodes CASSFASGGEQYF.

This clone was seen just once. The V and J genes are TRBV9 and TRBJ2-7; 7 positions match TRBD1. J was trimmed by 0 bases and V by 3 bases; bases with no gene match: 6. Germline values: CDR1 SGDLS, CDR2 YYNGEE. This CDR3 is built from 15 residues. CDR3 region: CASSEGTADSYEQYF. Written as DNA, the CDR3 is TGTGCCAGCAGCGAGGGGACAGCAGACTCCTACGAGCAGTACTTC.

The V gene is TRBV6-5, the J gene TRBJ1-1; perhaps TRBD1 as D (6 bases). In germline, CDR1 is MNHEY, CDR2 SVGAGI. The length of the CDR3 is 13 residues. V was pared by 6 bases and J by 2 bases, with 10 bases between. The CDR3 DNA sequence: TGTGCCAGCAGGATGGACAGTAACACTGAAGCTTTCTTT. It encodes CASRMDSNTEAFF.

The chain uses TRBV18 and TRBJ2-7; a weak D match, TRBD2 (6 bases). This CDR3 is 14 amino acids long. V was trimmed by 2 bases and J by 2 bases, leaving 10 bases between them. From germline, CDR1 is KGHSH and CDR2 LQKENI. CDR3 region: CASSPAGGTYEQYF. In DNA, the CDR3 is TGTGCCAGCTCACCAGCAGGCGGGACCTACGAGCAGTACTTC. The full variable domain, with the rest looked up from reference TRBV18 and TRBJ2-7, is NAGVMQNPRHLVRRRGQEARLRCSPMKGHSHVYWYRQLPEEGLKFMVYLQKENIIDESGMPKERFSAEFPKEGPSILRIQQVVRGDSAAYFCASSPAGGTYEQYFGPGTRLTVT.

This clone was seen once. The rearrangement joins TRBV24-1 to TRBJ2-1; 9 bases map to TRBD1. CDR3 length: 13 residues. V was clipped by 12 bases and J by 5 bases; unmatched bases: 7. CDR1 and CDR2 (germline): KGHDR, SFDVKD. In DNA, the CDR3 is TGTGCCCCCCGGGACAGGGCAAACAATGAGCAGTTCTTC. Protein product: CAPRDRANNEQFF.

The chain is built from TRBV7-8 and TRBJ2-7, with a weak D call TRBD2 (5 bases). CDR1 and CDR2 from the germline V gene are SGHVS and FQNEAQ. The germline V and J ends were trimmed by 3 bases and 7 bases, with 13 bases remaining between them. The CDR3 length is 13 residues. CDR3 in amino acids: CASSLGAVGEQYF. CDR3 DNA: TGTGCCAGCAGCTTGGGAGCTGTAGGGGAGCAGTACTTC.

The chain uses TRBV11-2 and TRBJ2-3; 7 bases match TRBD1. The CDR3 contains 17 residues. Looked up from germline, CDR1 is SGHAT and CDR2 is FQNNGV. With 1 base clipped from V and 5 bases from J, the junction kept 12 bases outside the gene matches. CDR3 sequence (DNA): TGTGCCAGCAGCTTAGCCCCCGACAGGGCAGTGGGAGATACGCAGTATTTT. Translating gives CASSLAPDRAVGDTQYF.

This clone has a single count. The chain joins TRBV24-1 to TRBJ2-1; a weak D match, TRBD1 (6 bases). From germline, CDR1 is KGHDR and CDR2 SFDVKD. The CDR3 is 15 amino acids. Trimming removed 4 bases from V and 8 bases from J, with 17 bases in between. The chain's CDR3 is CATSDRDPGDHEQFF. The CDR3 region has the DNA TGTGCCACCAGTGACCGAGATCCAGGGGACCATGAGCAGTTCTTC.

V and J are TRBV7-8 and TRBJ1-2; 9 nucleotides align to TRBD1. This CDR3 comprises 14 residues. The germline V gene has CDR1 SGHVS and CDR2 FQNEAQ. V shed 6 bases, J shed 8 bases, and the junction held 10 bases outside the gene matches. The CDR3 sequence is CASSLKGQGRGYTF. The CDR3 DNA reads TGTGCCAGCAGTCTTAAAGGACAGGGGAGGGGCTACACCTTC.

The chain links TRBV29-1 to TRBJ2-7, with 8 bases that match TRBD1. V was clipped by 0 bases and J by 2 bases; unmatched bases: 6. The CDR3 length is 15 residues. CDR1 and CDR2 from the germline V gene are SQVTM and ANQGSEA. The CDR3 region has the DNA TGCAGCGTTGAAGAAAAGACGGGACAGGCCTACGAGCAGTACTTC. This gives the protein CSVEEKTGQAYEQYF.

As to this clone: The sample holds other DNA sequences that translate to the same CDR3. The V and J genes are TRBV27 and TRBJ1-1; a possible D gene is TRBD1 (5 bases). Germline values: CDR1 MNHEY, CDR2 SMNVEV (reference sequence). This CDR3 comprises 14 residues. V was cut by 5 bases and J by 1 base, with 11 bases left in between. The CDR3 protein is CASSTQDRNTEAFF. The CDR3 DNA reads as TGTGCCAGCAGTACACAAGACAGGAACACTGAAGCTTTCTTT.

This chain connects TRBV6-5 to TRBJ2-7; possible D gene TRBD2, 5 bases. The V gene's germline CDR1 is MNHEY and CDR2 SVGAGI. This CDR3 region has 12 residues. V was trimmed by 6 bases and J by 3 bases, leaving 9 bases between them. CDR3 sequence: CASRDGGYEQYF. CDR3 DNA sequence: TGTGCCAGCAGGGACGGAGGCTACGAGCAGTACTTC.

This clone has only a few counts. The rearrangement links TRBV11-2 to TRBJ2-5, with D possibly TRBD1 on 6 matching bases. V was cut by 8 bases and J by 4 bases, with 8 bases left in between. The CDR3 contains 11 residues. Germline values: CDR1 SGHAT, CDR2 FQNNGV. In nucleotides, the CDR3 is TGTGCCAGCCAGGGGAGAGAGACCCAGTACTTC. Amino acids: CASQGRETQYF.

The chain couples TRBV3-1 (or the pseudogene TRBV3-2) to TRBJ1-2, with 11 positions matching TRBD1. The CDR3 contains 16 residues. The V gene's germline CDR1 is LGHDT and CDR2 YNNKEL (reference sequence). With 5 bases clipped from V and 4 bases from J, the junction kept 9 bases outside the gene matches. The CDR3 reads CASSYNRDRGAYGYTF. CDR3 sequence (DNA): TGTGCCAGCAGCTATAACCGGGACAGGGGGGCCTATGGCTACACCTTC.

J is TRBJ2-7 and V is TRBV5-1; 9 bases match TRBD2. V was pared by 5 bases and J by 2 bases, with 14 bases of the junction left unmatched. The CDR3 runs to 17 residues. CDR1 and CDR2 (germline): SGHRS, YFSETQ. The CDR3 loop is CASSGSQLTSGPYEQYF. The CDR3 nucleotides are TGCGCCAGCAGTGGGAGTCAGCTGACTAGCGGACCCTACGAGCAGTACTTC.

CDR3 in amino acids: CATSDLSGAAYNEQFF. As DNA, the CDR3 is TGTGCCACCAGTGATTTGTCGGGAGCGGCCTACAATGAGCAGTTCTTC. This chain links TRBV24-1 with TRBJ2-1, with D possibly being TRBD2 (6 bases). V was clipped by 0 bases and J by 2 bases, with 10 bases between them. Germline V gene lookup returns CDR1 KGHDR and CDR2 SFDVKD. The length of the CDR3 is 16 residues.

The chain has TRBV3-1 (or the pseudogene TRBV3-2) and TRBJ2-7, with D uncertain. The germline V gene encodes CDR1 LGHDT and CDR2 YNNKEL (reference sequence). The CDR3 totals 14 residues. The V end lost 5 bases, the J end lost 3 bases, and 14 bases lay between the germline ends. For the CDR3, the DNA is TGTGCCAGCAGCAGAACGCCACAAAACTACGAGCAGTACTTC. Translating it yields CASSRTPQNYEQYF.